Each of the 17 T cell receptor beta chains below was sequenced from the same sample in a study of blood T cell repertoires in COVID-19. This table comes from immunoSEQ multiplex PCR, and its TCRdb copy is limited to in-frame clones, with some not included. The data show 100,000 to 150,000 clones, 70% to 90% seen once. The sequenced sample was peripheral blood. The receptors stem from a woman between 50 and 59 years old with acute or convalescent COVID-19.

The CDR3 protein is CASSSAREFPDTQYF. CDR3 nucleotide sequence: TGTGCCAGCAGCTCGGCTAGGGAGTTCCCAGATACGCAGTATTTT. The gene calls are TRBV5-4 and TRBJ2-3; TRBD2 is a possible D gene (5 bases). Germline V gene lookup returns CDR1 SGHNT and CDR2 YYREEE (reference sequence). The CDR3 contains 15 residues. Trimming removed 3 bases from V and 4 bases from J, with 15 bases in between.

The chain combines TRBV27 with TRBJ1-5; 7 positions agree with TRBD1. The CDR3 has 16 amino acids. V was pared by 3 bases and J by 5 bases, with 10 bases of the junction left unmatched. Germline V gene lookup returns CDR1 MNHEY and CDR2 SMNVEV (reference sequence). This CDR3 reads CASSFARDRAYQPQHF. CDR3 sequence (DNA): TGTGCCAGCAGTTTTGCCCGAGACAGGGCATATCAGCCCCAGCATTTT.

This clone turned up a few times. The chain joins TRBV21-1 to TRBJ2-7; the table's D call, TRBD2, was not checked against the DNA. TRBV21-1 is annotated as a pseudogene. The CDR3 has 18 residues. The CDR3 loop is CASSKASALNLSSYEQYF. The DNA of the CDR3 is TGTGCCAGCAGCAAAGCCAGCGCCTTGAACCTAAGCTCCTACGAGCAGTACTTC.

In its sample, this clone was seen once. This chain uses TRBV5-4 with TRBJ1-3; 10 nucleotides match TRBD1. With V trimmed by 3 bases and J by 2 bases, 11 bases remained unmatched. Germline assignment: CDR1 SGHNT and CDR2 YYREEE (reference sequence). There are 18 residues in the CDR3. CDR3 in amino acids: CASSYFRRDRGAGNTIYF. The DNA for the CDR3 is TGTGCCAGCAGCTACTTCCGCCGGGACAGGGGCGCTGGAAACACCATATATTTT.

The CDR3 is CASSSRASGNTGELFF. Here the CDR3 DNA reads TGTGCCAGCAGCTCAAGGGCTAGCGGGAACACCGGGGAGCTGTTTTTT. The chain recombines TRBV7-8 with TRBJ2-2; TRBD2 matches at 7 bases. CDR3 length: 16 amino acids. V gave up 4 bases and J gave up 1 base; unmatched junction bases: 6. The germline V gene has CDR1 SGHVS and CDR2 FQNEAQ.

This chain links TRBV9 with TRBJ1-6; D unresolved. CDR1 and CDR2 (germline): SGDLS, YYNGEE. The CDR3 runs to 15 residues. V lost 4 bases and J 0 bases, leaving 8 bases between the germline ends. The CDR3 reads CASSSVSSYNSPLHF. As DNA, the CDR3 is TGTGCCAGCAGCTCGGTTAGCTCCTATAATTCACCCCTCCACTTT.

The rearrangement links TRBV2 to TRBJ2-1; 10 bases agree with TRBD1. CDR3 length: 14 residues. CDR1 is SNHLY and CDR2 is FYNNEI in the germline V gene. After removal of 4 bases from V and 7 bases from J, the junction contained 4 bases not matched to a gene. The CDR3 coding sequence is TGTGCCAGCAGTGGGACAGGGGGTAAGAATGAGCAGTTCTTC. The encoded protein is CASSGTGGKNEQFF.

This clone came up once. The chain combines TRBV19 with TRBJ2-7; TRBD1 might be the D (6 bases). Looked up from germline, CDR1 is LNHDA and CDR2 is SQIVND (reference sequence). CDR3 length equals 16 residues. The ends were cut back, 4 bases at V and 3 bases at J, with 19 bases in the middle. The CDR3 bases are TGTGCCAGTAGTAAGACAGGACTTACCCCATACTACGAGCAGTACTTC. Translated: CASSKTGLTPYYEQYF.

The gene calls are TRBV5-1 and TRBJ2-7; TRBD1 matches at 7 bases. This CDR3 is built from 15 residues. The ends lost 4 bases at V and 2 bases at J; junction bases unmatched: 9. Looked up from germline, CDR1 is SGHRS and CDR2 is YFSETQ. The CDR3 sequence is CASSPRQGTPYEQYF. The CDR3 DNA is TGCGCCAGCAGCCCCCGACAGGGAACACCCTACGAGCAGTACTTC.

The rearrangement links TRBV6-6 to TRBJ1-2, with D possibly TRBD1 on 6 matching bases. Deletions cut 6 bases from V and 0 bases from J, with 14 bases between. This CDR3 comprises 15 residues. The germline gives CDR1 MNHNY, CDR2 SVGAGI (reference sequence). CDR3 in DNA: TGTGCCAGCAGAAACGGGGGGGGCTCTAACTATGGCTACACCTTC. This encodes CASRNGGGSNYGYTF.

The rearrangement uses TRBV29-1 and TRBJ1-3; TRBD1 matches 8 bases. Trimming at V came to 6 bases and at J to 4 bases, leaving 2 bases not matched to a gene. From germline, CDR1 is SQVTM and CDR2 ANQGSEA. The CDR3 spans 12 residues. CDR3 nucleotide sequence: TGCAGCGTGCAGGGGGCCGGAAACACCATATATTTT. Its translation: CSVQGAGNTIYF.

The gene calls are TRBV27 and TRBJ2-1; D remains ambiguous. V shed 6 bases and J shed 14 bases, with 17 bases lying between them. CDR1 MNHEY and CDR2 SMNVEV come from the germline V gene (reference sequence). The CDR3 extends over 12 amino acids. The CDR3 nucleotides read TGTGCCAGCAGCTTCGGTTCTGACAAGGAGTTCTTC. Translated, it gives CASSFGSDKEFF.

The table lists this clone with a count of one. The chain uses TRBV3-1 (or the pseudogene TRBV3-2) and TRBJ1-2; tentatively, D is TRBD1 (6 bases). Per the germline V gene, CDR1 is LGHDT and CDR2 is YNNKEL (reference sequence). CDR3 length: 13 amino acids. With 3 bases removed from V and 2 bases from J, the gap between germline ends came to 7 bases. For the CDR3, the DNA is TGTGCCAGCAGCCACGACAGGAACTATGGCTACACCTTC. This codes for CASSHDRNYGYTF.

The rearrangement joins TRBV7-9 to TRBJ1-2; D unresolved. V lost 5 bases to trimming and J lost 4 bases, with 14 bases between them. The CDR3 spans 14 residues. CDR1 SEHNR and CDR2 FQNEAQ come from the germline V gene (reference sequence). The CDR3: CASSPILGTYGYTF. The CDR3 coding sequence is TGTGCCAGCAGCCCGATCTTGGGCACCTATGGCTACACCTTC.

The chain couples TRBV28 to TRBJ1-6; D gene uncertain. The germline V gene has CDR1 MDHEN and CDR2 SYDVKM. V gave up 6 bases and J gave up 7 bases, with 4 bases separating them. The CDR3 sequence is 11 residues long. CDR3 region: CASSVNSPLHF. CDR3 bases: TGTGCCAGCAGCGTGAATTCACCCCTCCACTTT.

The chain couples TRBV24-1 to TRBJ2-1, with TRBD1 as a possible D gene (5 bases). The germline V gene encodes CDR1 KGHDR and CDR2 SFDVKD. The CDR3 is 16 residues long. The germline V and J ends were trimmed by 3 bases and 4 bases, with 15 bases remaining between them. CDR3 in DNA: TGTGCCACCAGTGATAATAGGGGAAACCGATACAATGAGCAGTTCTTC. Its protein is CATSDNRGNRYNEQFF.

This chain connects TRBV29-1 to TRBJ1-1; maybe TRBD1 (5 bases). V lost 4 bases to trimming and J lost 3 bases, with 15 bases between them. From germline, CDR1 is SQVTM and CDR2 ANQGSEA. CDR3 size: 14 residues. CDR3 region: CSVVRPGLYTEAFF. The DNA of the CDR3 is TGCAGCGTTGTCCGCCCAGGGCTTTACACTGAAGCTTTCTTT.